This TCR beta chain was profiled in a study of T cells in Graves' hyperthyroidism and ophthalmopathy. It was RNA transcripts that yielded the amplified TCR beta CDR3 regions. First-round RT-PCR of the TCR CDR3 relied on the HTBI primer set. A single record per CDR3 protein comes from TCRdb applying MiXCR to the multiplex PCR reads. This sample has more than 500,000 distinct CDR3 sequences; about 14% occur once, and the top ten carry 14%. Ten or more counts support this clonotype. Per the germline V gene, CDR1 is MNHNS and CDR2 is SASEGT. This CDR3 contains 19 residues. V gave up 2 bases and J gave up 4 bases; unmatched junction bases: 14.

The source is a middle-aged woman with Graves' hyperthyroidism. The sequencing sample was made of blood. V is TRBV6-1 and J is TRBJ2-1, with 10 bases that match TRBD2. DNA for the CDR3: TGTGCCAGCAGTGAAACGTTTATAGCGGGAGGCCGCCGTTACAATGAGCAGTTCTTC. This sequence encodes CASSETFIAGGRRYNEQFF.